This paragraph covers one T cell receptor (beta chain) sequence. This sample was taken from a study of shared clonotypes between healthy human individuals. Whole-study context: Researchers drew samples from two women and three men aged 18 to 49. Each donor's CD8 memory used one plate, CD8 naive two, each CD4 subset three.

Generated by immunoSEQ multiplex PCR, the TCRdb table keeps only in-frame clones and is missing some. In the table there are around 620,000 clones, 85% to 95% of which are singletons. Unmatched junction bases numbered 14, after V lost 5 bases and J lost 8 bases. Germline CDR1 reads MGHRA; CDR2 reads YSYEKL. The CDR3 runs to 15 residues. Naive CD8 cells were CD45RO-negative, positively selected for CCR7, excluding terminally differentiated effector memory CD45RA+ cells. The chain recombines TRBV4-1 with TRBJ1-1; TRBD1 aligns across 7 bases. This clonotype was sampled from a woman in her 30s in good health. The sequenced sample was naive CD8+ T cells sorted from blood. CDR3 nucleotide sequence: TGCGCCAGCAGCAGGTGGACAGGAGAGGCAAACGAAGCTTTCTTT. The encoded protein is CASSRWTGEANEAFF.